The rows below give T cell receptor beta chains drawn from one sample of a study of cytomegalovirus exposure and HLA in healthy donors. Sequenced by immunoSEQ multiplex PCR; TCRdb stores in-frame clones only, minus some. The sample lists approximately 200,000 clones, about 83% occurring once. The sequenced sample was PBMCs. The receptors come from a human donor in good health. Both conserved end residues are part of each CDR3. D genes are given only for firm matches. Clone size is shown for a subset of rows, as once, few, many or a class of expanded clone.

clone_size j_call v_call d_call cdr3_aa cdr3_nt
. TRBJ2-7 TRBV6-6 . CASSYAGLSYEQYF TGTGCCAGCAGTTACGCGGGACTTTCCTACGAGCAGTACTTC
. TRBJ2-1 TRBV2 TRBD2 CASLTSGSHNEQFF TGTGCCAGCTTGACTAGCGGGAGTCACAATGAGCAGTTCTTC
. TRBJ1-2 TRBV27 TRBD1 CASSPQINRGRGYTF TGTGCCAGCAGCCCACAAATCAACAGGGGGCGAGGCTACACCTTC
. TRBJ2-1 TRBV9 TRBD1 CANSADRDFGNEQFF TGTGCCAACAGCGCGGACAGGGACTTTGGCAATGAGCAGTTCTTC
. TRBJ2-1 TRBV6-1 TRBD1 CASKGTGSSYNEQFF TGTGCCAGCAAGGGGACAGGGAGCTCCTACAATGAGCAGTTCTTC
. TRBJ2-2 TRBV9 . CASSSPGTGELFF TGTGCCAGCAGCTCCCCGGGGACCGGGGAGCTGTTTTTT
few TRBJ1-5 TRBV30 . CAWSGLLSNQPQHF TGTGCCTGGAGTGGTCTATTAAGCAATCAGCCCCAGCATTTT
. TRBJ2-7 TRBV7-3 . CASSPSRGSSYEQYF TGTGCCAGCAGCCCGTCGCGGGGCAGCTCCTACGAGCAGTACTTC
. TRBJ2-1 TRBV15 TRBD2 CATSRFREGQGEQFF TGTGCCACCAGCAGATTTCGGGAGGGCCAGGGGGAGCAGTTCTTC
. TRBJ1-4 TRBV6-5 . CASSYRPAGEKLFF TGTGCCAGCAGTTACAGGCCCGCGGGTGAAAAACTGTTTTTT
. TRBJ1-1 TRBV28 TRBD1 CASSLRQGAVTNTEAFF TGTGCCAGCAGTCTTCGACAGGGGGCAGTTACGAACACTGAAGCTTTCTTT
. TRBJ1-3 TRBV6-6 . CASSLQGGAGNTIYF TGTGCCAGCAGCCTACAGGGTGGGGCTGGAAACACCATATATTTT
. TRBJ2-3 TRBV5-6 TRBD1 CASSQWTGAGTDTQYF TGTGCCAGCAGCCAATGGACAGGCGCTGGCACAGATACGCAGTATTTT
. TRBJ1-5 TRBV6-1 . CASREQGPIWGGNQPQHF TGTGCCAGCAGAGAACAGGGCCCTATATGGGGTGGCAATCAGCCCCAGCATTTT
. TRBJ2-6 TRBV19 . CASSIHAQGILSGANVLTF TGTGCCAGTAGTATTCACGCGCAGGGTATTCTGTCTGGGGCCAACGTCCTGACTTTC
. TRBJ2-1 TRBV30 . CAWSAPGFDEQFF TGTGCCTGGAGTGCTCCCGGGTTCGATGAGCAGTTCTTC
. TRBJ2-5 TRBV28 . CASRHRVQETQYF TGTGCCAGCAGACACAGGGTACAAGAGACCCAGTACTTC
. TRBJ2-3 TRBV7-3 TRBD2 CASSSGTSGYTDTQYF TGTGCCAGCAGCTCAGGGACTAGCGGCTACACAGATACGCAGTATTTT
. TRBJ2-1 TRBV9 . CASSVAESEQFF TGTGCCAGCAGCGTAGCAGAAAGTGAGCAGTTCTTC
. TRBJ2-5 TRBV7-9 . CASSLDQIQETQYF TGTGCCAGCAGCTTAGATCAGATCCAAGAGACCCAGTACTTC
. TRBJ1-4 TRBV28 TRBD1 CASEGTGGSGGSNEKLFF TGTGCCAGTGAGGGTACAGGGGGCTCGGGGGGTTCTAATGAAAAACTGTTTTTT
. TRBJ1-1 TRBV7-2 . CASSQEQGFHTEAFF TGTGCCAGCAGTCAAGAACAGGGTTTTCACACTGAAGCTTTCTTT
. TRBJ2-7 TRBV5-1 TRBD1 CASSTSRGQVTYEQYF TGCGCCAGCAGCACCTCCCGAGGACAGGTTACCTACGAGCAGTACTTC
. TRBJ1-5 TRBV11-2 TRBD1 CASSRQGNNQPQHF TGTGCCAGCAGCCGACAGGGTAACAATCAGCCCCAGCATTTT
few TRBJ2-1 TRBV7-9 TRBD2 CASAPPGRALDEQFF TGTGCCAGCGCTCCCCCGGGGAGGGCCTTGGATGAGCAGTTCTTC
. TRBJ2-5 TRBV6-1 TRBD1 CASSEGTGGLAQYF TGTGCCAGCAGTGAAGGGACAGGGGGATTGGCCCAGTACTTC
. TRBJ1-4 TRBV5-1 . CASSFPDEKLFF TGCGCCAGCAGCTTCCCGGATGAAAAACTGTTTTTT
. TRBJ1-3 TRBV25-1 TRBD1 CASRGQGLSSGNTIYF TGTGCCAGCAGAGGACAGGGCCTTAGCTCTGGAAACACCATATATTTT
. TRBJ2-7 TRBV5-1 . CASSLGMRGAYEQYF TGCGCCAGCAGCTTGGGGATGCGGGGAGCCTACGAGCAGTACTTC